The entry that follows covers one T cell receptor beta chain sequence. What it recognizes is unknown. The sample belongs to a study of CD8+CD57+ T cells in acquired aplastic anemia. Losses at the gene ends were 4 bases for V and 2 bases for J; bases not matched to a gene: 6. The CDR3 totals 15 residues. In germline, CDR1 is SGHAT, CDR2 FQNNGV. Flow cytometry had shown expanded CD8+CD57+ cells in the patients chosen for sequencing. Each patient carried a diagnosis of severe acquired aplastic anemia. Template material for TCR beta VDJ and CDR3 profiling consisted of genomic DNA. TCRdb re-called the reads with MiXCR, one entry per CDR3 protein. The repertoire consists of under 250,000 distinct CDR3 sequences, with more than 55% occurring once and the leading ten covering around 50%. The study, taken as a whole, reports: For CD8+ Simpson's diversity, patients and controls showed no significant difference. Between patients and controls, roughly 29 CD8+ CDR3 sequences were found in common.

Input material: sorted CD4+, CD8+, or CD8+CD57+ T cells (not recorded which) from PBMCs. The source of this sequence is a human donor with aplastic anemia. V usage is TRBV11-2 and J usage is TRBJ2-7; 9 nucleotides agree with TRBD2. CDR3 sequence (DNA): TGTGCCAGCAGCTCCGATAGCGGGAGAACCTACGAGCAGTACTTC. Translation gives CASSSDSGRTYEQYF. Full variable domain (outside the CDR3, taken from reference TRBV11-2 and TRBJ2-7): EAGVAQSPRYKIIEKRQSVAFWCNPISGHATLYWYQQILGQGPKLLIQFQNNGVVDDSQLPKDRFSAERLKGVDSTLKIQPAKLEDSAVYLCASSSDSGRTYEQYFGPGTRLTVT.